One and the same sample provided the 17 T cell receptor beta chains below, sequenced in a study of blood T cell repertoires in COVID-19. Clones were sequenced by immunoSEQ multiplex PCR, and TCRdb holds only the in-frame ones, with some missing. The sample holds 200,000 to 300,000 clones, 86% seen once. Sequenced sample: peripheral blood. The receptors derive from a woman of 80 years or more with COVID-19, enrolled during active disease.

CDR3 sequence reads: CAWSGQHTEAFF. DNA of the CDR3: TGTGCCTGGAGCGGACAGCACACTGAAGCTTTCTTT. The J gene is TRBJ1-1, the V gene TRBV30, with a possible D match to TRBD1 (6 bases). V was clipped by 3 bases and J by 3 bases, with 8 bases between them. The germline CDR1 and CDR2 sequences are GTSNPN and SVGIG (reference sequence). The length of the CDR3 is 12 residues.

The chain is built from TRBV9 and TRBJ1-3; TRBD1 matches 7 bases. Germline V gene data show CDR1 as SGDLS and CDR2 as YYNGEE. The CDR3 consists of 16 residues. The V segment lost 0 bases and the J segment 0 bases; nucleotides outside the gene matches: 3. The CDR3 loop is CASSVAGQLSGNTIYF. The CDR3 coding sequence is TGTGCCAGCAGCGTAGCGGGACAGCTCTCTGGAAACACCATATATTTT. The whole variable domain, filled in from reference TRBV9 and TRBJ1-3, reads DSGVTQTPKHLITATGQRVTLRCSPRSGDLSVYWYQQSLDQGLQFLIQYYNGEERAKGNILERFSAQQFPDLHSELNLSSLELGDSALYFCASSVAGQLSGNTIYFGEGSWLTVV.

CDR3 DNA sequence: TGTGCCAGCAGCCAGGGTATCCACGAGGTGACCCAGTACTTC. Translated, it gives CASSQGIHEVTQYF. The chain has TRBV3-1 (or the pseudogene TRBV3-2) and TRBJ2-5; D gene ambiguous. Germline values: CDR1 LGHDT, CDR2 YNNKEL (reference sequence). V was cut by 3 bases and J by 7 bases, with 15 bases left in between. The CDR3 spans 14 residues.

The chain carries TRBV15 and TRBJ2-2; 9 nucleotides agree with TRBD2. V lost 1 base, J lost 6 bases, and 3 bases stayed unmatched. The length of the CDR3 is 15 residues. Germline V gives CDR1 LNHNV, CDR2 YYDKDF (reference sequence). CDR3 nucleotides: TGTGCCACCAGCAGAGGTAGCGGGGGATCCGGGGAGCTGTTTTTT. As protein: CATSRGSGGSGELFF.

CDR3 amino acids: CASSLGYSEAFF. The CDR3 DNA reads as TGTGCCAGCAGCTTAGGTTACTCTGAAGCTTTCTTT. J is TRBJ1-1 and V is TRBV11-2; the D is unclear. Germline loops: CDR1 SGHAT, CDR2 FQNNGV. The length of the CDR3 is 12 residues. Trimming took 1 base from V and 6 from J, leaving 6 bases between them. The entire variable domain, with the rest obtained from reference TRBV11-2 and TRBJ1-1, is as follows: EAGVAQSPRYKIIEKRQSVAFWCNPISGHATLYWYQQILGQGPKLLIQFQNNGVVDDSQLPKDRFSAERLKGVDSTLKIQPAKLEDSAVYLCASSLGYSEAFFGQGTRLTVV.

With regard to this clone: At the DNA level, this CDR3 is encoded by other sequences in the same sample as well. This chain links TRBV28 with TRBJ1-2; no definite D call. The CDR3 runs 11 residues. V lost 5 bases and J lost 1, with 2 bases in between. Per the germline V gene, CDR1 is MDHEN and CDR2 is SYDVKM. In nucleotides, the CDR3 is TGTGCCAGCAGTCTTAACTATGGCTACACCTTC. It specifies CASSLNYGYTF.

The rearrangement links TRBV15 to TRBJ1-5, with 9 nucleotides matching TRBD1. V shed 4 bases, J shed 4 bases, and the junction held 11 bases outside the gene matches. The CDR3 runs 17 residues. Germline loops: CDR1 LNHNV, CDR2 YYDKDF (reference sequence). CDR3 in amino acids: CATSTSRTGAINQPQHF. The CDR3 DNA reads TGTGCCACCAGCACCTCCCGGACAGGGGCGATTAATCAGCCCCAGCATTTT.

This sequence joins TRBV5-5 and TRBJ1-1; D possibly corresponds to TRBD1 (6 bases). Trimming left V 5 bases short and J 3 bases short, with 17 bases between. Germline CDR1 SGHKS, CDR2 YYEKEE (reference sequence). This CDR3 comprises 15 residues. The CDR3 reads CASRLGGGGYTEAFF. The CDR3 DNA reads TGTGCCAGCAGGTTAGGAGGGGGAGGGTACACTGAAGCTTTCTTT. Looking up the rest from reference TRBV5-5 and TRBJ1-1 gives the full variable domain: DAGVTQSPTHLIKTRGQQVTLRCSPISGHKSVSWYQQVLGQGPQFIFQYYEKEERGRGNFPDRFSARQFPNYSSELNVNALLLGDSALYLCASRLGGGGYTEAFFGQGTRLTVV.

The chain has TRBV5-1 and TRBJ2-1; 8 nucleotides line up with TRBD2. Germline CDR1 reads SGHRS; CDR2 reads YFSETQ. V lost 0 bases to trimming and J lost 8 bases; unmatched junction nucleotides: 7. CDR3 length: 15 residues. CDR3 coding DNA: TGCGCCAGCAGCTTGGTCCGTCTAGCGGGCGATGAGCAGTTCTTC. Translation: CASSLVRLAGDEQFF.

The CDR3: CSASQGQGLIENGYTF. CDR3 bases: TGCAGTGCTAGTCAAGGACAGGGGCTTATAGAGAATGGCTACACCTTC. The gene calls are TRBV20-1 and TRBJ1-2; 9 nucleotides match TRBD1. CDR1 is DFQATT and CDR2 is SNEGSKA in the germline V gene (reference sequence). The CDR3 totals 16 residues. Unmatched junction bases numbered 14, after V lost 3 bases and J lost 6 bases.

The chain couples TRBV15 to TRBJ1-5; 7 bases are shared with TRBD1. Germline V gene data show CDR1 as LNHNV and CDR2 as YYDKDF (reference sequence). Losses at the gene ends were 1 base for V and 4 bases for J; bases not matched to a gene: 7. The CDR3 has 16 amino acids. This CDR3 is CATSRGTGLENQPQHF. The DNA for the CDR3 is TGTGCCACCAGCAGAGGGACAGGTTTGGAAAATCAGCCCCAGCATTTT.

This chain links TRBV28 with TRBJ1-2; 8 positions agree with TRBD1. Germline trimming cut 6 bases from V and 8 bases from J; bases unmatched to any gene: 17. Germline assignment: CDR1 MDHEN and CDR2 SYDVKM. This CDR3 comprises 16 residues. This CDR3 reads CASSPIGTGVLEGYTF. The CDR3 nucleotides read TGTGCCAGCAGCCCGATTGGGACAGGAGTTCTGGAGGGCTACACCTTC.

This chain joins TRBV18 and TRBJ1-5, with 9 bases identical to TRBD1. This CDR3 contains 16 residues. CDR1 KGHSH and CDR2 LQKENI come from the germline V gene. V was clipped by 0 bases and J by 2 bases; unmatched bases: 2. The CDR3 protein is CASSPPTGGGNQPQHF. The CDR3 DNA follows: TGTGCCAGCTCACCACCGACAGGGGGAGGCAATCAGCCCCAGCATTTT.

The V gene is TRBV6-5, the J gene TRBJ1-2; TRBD1 might be the D (6 bases). The CDR3 is 12 residues long. Trimming shortened V by 5 bases and J by 8 bases, and 12 bases separated the two germline ends. From germline, CDR1 is MNHEY and CDR2 SVGAGI. The CDR3 loop reads CASSTGTGGYTF. CDR3 nucleotides: TGTGCCAGCAGTACAGGGACGGGGGGCTACACCTTC.

The CDR3 is CASSSGGGTDTQYF. CDR3 in DNA: TGTGCCAGCAGCTCCGGGGGGGGCACAGATACGCAGTATTTT. This chain uses TRBV11-2 with TRBJ2-3, with 8 bases fitting TRBD2. The CDR3 runs to 14 residues. The V gene's germline CDR1 is SGHAT and CDR2 FQNNGV. V trimming: 4 bases; J trimming: 1 base; junction bases outside the gene matches: 1.

This chain links TRBV3-1 (or the pseudogene TRBV3-2) with TRBJ1-1; tentatively, D is TRBD1 (6 bases). Germline CDR1 is LGHDT and CDR2 is YNNKEL (reference sequence). The CDR3 is made up of 16 amino acids. With 1 base removed from V and 1 base from J, the gap between germline ends came to 13 bases. This CDR3 reads CASSQGPGTQNTEAFF. CDR3 DNA: TGTGCCAGCAGCCAAGGTCCCGGGACACAGAACACTGAAGCTTTCTTT.

The chain employs TRBV6-1 and TRBJ2-1; TRBD1 agrees at 8 bases. With V trimmed by 3 bases and J by 1 base, 5 bases remained unmatched. This CDR3 is built from 16 residues. Germline V gene lookup returns CDR1 MNHNS and CDR2 SASEGT. CDR3 amino acids: CASSERTGGSYNEQFF. The CDR3 DNA sequence: TGTGCCAGCAGTGAGAGAACAGGGGGGTCCTACAATGAGCAGTTCTTC.